This TCR beta chain appears in the sequencing data of a study of a mutant IDH1 vaccine in newly diagnosed glioma. The wider study: Patients got their first vaccination 4-6 weeks after radiotherapy alone, or with temozolomide cycles. Of treated patients, roughly 62% were men and about 38% women, averaging around 44 years. Before enrollment, patients got radiotherapy alone, temozolomide alone, or mostly the combination. Overall study findings and caveats: Changes to the top peripheral T cell clonotypes appeared unrelated to pseudoprogression.

A remark on this clone: No antigen is known for it.

TCRdb's table, derived via immunoSEQ multiplex PCR, lists solely in-frame clones and lacks some. The sample includes about 60,000 clones, about four fifths of them seen just once. The time point denotes: week 35, safety follow-up. Every vaccination contained 300 ug of the mutant IDH1 20-mer peptide and was paired with topical imiquimod. The CDR3 covers 11 residues. From germline, CDR1 is SGHAT and CDR2 FQNNGV. Between the trimmed V and J ends, which lost 5 bases and 6 bases, there was a span of 8 bases. Here the sequenced sample was PBMCs, taken from a glioma patient whose treatment included an IDH1 peptide vaccine. The TCR sequence derives from a man between 35 and 55 years old with glioma. The chain combines TRBV11-2 with TRBJ2-7, with TRBD2 as a possible D gene (5 bases). CDR3 DNA sequence: TGTGCCAGCAGCCGGGATGGCGAGCAGTACTTC. Translating gives CASSRDGEQYF.